This TCR beta chain was identified during a study of cytomegalovirus exposure and HLA in healthy donors. The PCR made use of 60 Vbeta and 13 Jbeta primers. Assay: immunoSEQ multiplex PCR; the TCRdb copy retains only in-frame clones and omits some. In the table there are some 180,000 clones, about three quarters of which are singletons. The receptor's source is a woman aged 60 to 75 in good health and CMV-seropositive. The material sequenced was PBMCs.

In DNA, the CDR3 is TGCGCCAGCAGCCCTTCGGGGGAGACCCAGTACTTC. Amino acids: CASSPSGETQYF. The rearrangement joins TRBV5-1 to TRBJ2-5; the D gene is possibly TRBD2 (5 bases). Trimming left V 4 bases short and J 5 bases short, with 9 bases between. The CDR3 covers 12 residues. CDR1 is SGHRS and CDR2 is YFSETQ in the germline V gene.